This is a list of T cell receptor beta chains from one sample in a study of OX40 agonist ivuxolimab in advanced cancers. Libraries were prepared by immunoSEQ multiplex PCR; TCRdb keeps only in-frame clonotypes and omits some of them. The sample includes roughly 42,000 clones, around 86% of them seen just once. This material consisted of CD4+ or CD8+ T cells sorted from blood, taken in a trial of the OX40 agonist ivuxolimab. These receptors came from an adult with an advanced solid tumor such as melanoma, head and neck, liver or kidney cancer. The conserved cysteine and the conserved F or W are not part of the CDR3 here.

V gene	J gene	CDR3 protein
TRBV9	TRBJ1-5	ASSAEGAENQPQH
TRBV9	TRBJ2-7	ASSVLGLEDEQY
TRBV19	TRBJ2-1	ASSIGGDISEQF
TRBV6-1	TRBJ2-5	ASSGTGGAQTQY
TRBV11-1	TRBJ1-1	ASSPGWQGSNTEAF
TRBV11-2	TRBJ1-4	ASSSRTGDNEKLF
TRBV2	TRBJ2-7	ASSVLEQGLVEQY
TRBV7-8	TRBJ2-7	ASSSGWRTTSYEQY
TRBV19	TRBJ1-3	ASSISLASSGNTIY
TRBV11-2	TRBJ2-7	ASSRLGQAIYEQY
TRBV6-5	TRBJ2-7	ASGESYEQY
TRBV6-5	TRBJ2-6	AAGQGDAGANVLT
TRBV6-5	TRBJ2-7	ASTPADSYEQY
TRBV6-5	TRBJ2-1	ASSLEGQTIPEQF
TRBV27	TRBJ1-5	ASSPEPSGGEPQH
TRBV7-9	TRBJ2-7	ASSPGTNPYEQY